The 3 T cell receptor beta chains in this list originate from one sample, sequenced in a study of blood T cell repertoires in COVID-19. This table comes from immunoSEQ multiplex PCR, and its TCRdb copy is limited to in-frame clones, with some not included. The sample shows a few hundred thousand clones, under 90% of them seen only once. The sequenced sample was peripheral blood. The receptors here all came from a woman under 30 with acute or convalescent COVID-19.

CDR3 amino acids: CASSLPGLAGEKTGELFF. CDR3 nucleotide sequence: TGTGCCAGCAGCTTACCCGGACTAGCGGGAGAGAAGACCGGGGAGCTGTTTTTT. V usage is TRBV7-9 and J usage is TRBJ2-2; 13 positions agree with TRBD2. This CDR3 is 18 amino acids long. Germline V gene data show CDR1 as SEHNR and CDR2 as FQNEAQ (reference sequence). The V and J ends lost 2 bases and 5 bases, in that order; junction bases with no gene match: 8.

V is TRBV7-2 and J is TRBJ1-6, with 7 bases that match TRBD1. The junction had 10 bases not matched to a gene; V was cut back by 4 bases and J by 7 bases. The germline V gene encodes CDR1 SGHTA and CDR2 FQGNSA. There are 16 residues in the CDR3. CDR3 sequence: CASSWMQGGMNSPLHF. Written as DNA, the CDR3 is TGTGCCAGCAGCTGGATGCAGGGGGGAATGAATTCACCCCTCCACTTT.

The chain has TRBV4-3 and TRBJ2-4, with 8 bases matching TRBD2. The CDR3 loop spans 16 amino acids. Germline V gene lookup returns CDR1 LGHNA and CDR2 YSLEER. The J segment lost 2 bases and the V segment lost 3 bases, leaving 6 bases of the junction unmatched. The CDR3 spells CASSQMGLGSKNIQYF. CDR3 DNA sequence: TGCGCCAGCAGCCAGATGGGACTAGGATCCAAAAACATTCAGTACTTC.